These T cell receptor beta chains were read from a single sample in a study of CD8 T cells in ankylosing spondylitis. TCRdb re-derived calls from the 5' RACE reads in MiXCR, one entry per CDR3 protein. The sample shows 250,000 to 350,000 distinct CDR3 sequences, around 7.6% of them seen only once. The sequenced material came from blood, either unsorted or a sorted T cell fraction (not recorded which). These receptors were collected from a male donor with ankylosing spondylitis. Each CDR3 is given with its conserved first and last residue. The D gene is left open where the match is weak. Only part of the rows carry a size: once, few, many, or a class if the clone is expanded.

J	size	V	D	DNA	CDR3
TRBJ2-3	few	TRBV12-3/TRBV12-4	-	TGTGCCGCCGGAGGGGGGAGGGCAGATACGCAGTATTTT	CAAGGGRADTQYF
TRBJ2-3	few	TRBV30	TRBD1	TGTGCCTGGAGTGTATCCGGACAGGGGGCAGATACGCAGTATTTT	CAWSVSGQGADTQYF
TRBJ2-2	-	TRBV28	-	TGTGCCAGCAGGGGGAGGACGGTGAACACCGGGGAGCTGTTTTTT	CASRGRTVNTGELFF
TRBJ1-4	few	TRBV29-1	-	TGCAGCGTCGGGAAGTCGACTGAAAAACTGTTTTTT	CSVGKSTEKLFF
TRBJ2-5	-	TRBV4-1	TRBD2	TGCGCCAGCAGCCAAGATGGAACGGGAGGGGAAGAGACCCAGTACTTC	CASSQDGTGGEETQYF
TRBJ2-7	-	TRBV12-3/TRBV12-4	-	TGTGCCAGCAGTTCACGCGGGATAGCGGCCTACGAGCAGTACTTC	CASSSRGIAAYEQYF
TRBJ2-1	many	TRBV12-3/TRBV12-4	TRBD2	TGTGCCAGCAACCTACTTAGCGGGCCCTACAATGAGCAGTTCTTC	CASNLLSGPYNEQFF
TRBJ2-7	-	TRBV7-2	-	TGTGCCAGCAGCTTAGATGGACCCCACGAGCAGTACTTC	CASSLDGPHEQYF
TRBJ1-2	few	TRBV29-1	-	TGCAGCGCCCTCGGGGGGGACTATGGCTACACCTTC	CSALGGDYGYTF
TRBJ2-5	few	TRBV18	TRBD1	TGTGCCAGCTCACCTAAGACAGGGAAAGAGACCCAGTACTTC	CASSPKTGKETQYF
TRBJ2-1	few	TRBV15	TRBD1	TGTGCCACCAGCAGAGATTTGTCAGGGGGCGGCTTTGCGCAGTTCTTC	CATSRDLSGGGFAQFF
TRBJ2-1	-	TRBV4-2	-	TGTGCCAGCAGGCCCCGGCGCCGGTATGAGCAGTTCTTC	CASRPRRRYEQFF
TRBJ2-7	many	TRBV29-1	-	TGCAGCGCGGTCCTGGGGGGCTACGAGCAGTACTTC	CSAVLGGYEQYF
TRBJ1-5	-	TRBV20-1	-	TGCAGTGCTGTCCCCCGGCCCAATCAGCCCCAGCATTTT	CSAVPRPNQPQHF
TRBJ2-3	-	TRBV7-3	-	TGTGCCAGCAGCTCATCTGGCGCCGCTGGCGGGAATACGCAGTATTTT	CASSSSGAAGGNTQYF
TRBJ1-5	many	TRBV28	TRBD1	TGTGCCAGCAGTTTAGGGACAGGGAGGGATCAGCCCCAGCATTTT	CASSLGTGRDQPQHF
TRBJ1-5	few	TRBV29-1	TRBD1	TGCAGCGCTAGGGACAGGGGGGATCAGCCCCAGCATTTT	CSARDRGDQPQHF
TRBJ1-1	many	TRBV12-3/TRBV12-4	-	TGTGCCAGCAGACCCGACCTAGGAGTCGAAGCTTTCTTT	CASRPDLGVEAFF
TRBJ2-3	-	TRBV9	-	TGTGCCAGCAGCGCCATGACCACAGATACGCAGTATTTT	CASSAMTTDTQYF
TRBJ2-5	few	TRBV4-2	TRBD2	TGTGCCAGCAGCCAAGATCTTTCGGGCGGGAGGAACAGAGAGACCCAGTACTTC	CASSQDLSGGRNRETQYF
TRBJ2-7	-	TRBV3-1	-	TGTGCCAGCAGCCAAGAACGAATTACCGCCAACCCCTACGAGCAGTACTTC	CASSQERITANPYEQYF
TRBJ2-5	many	TRBV7-2	TRBD2	TGTGCCAGCAGCTTACGGCTAGCGGGAGTCGGGGAGACCCAGTACTTC	CASSLRLAGVGETQYF
TRBJ2-1	-	TRBV3-1	-	TGTGCCAGCAGCCAAGACGGGGCAGGGTACAATGAGCAGTTCTTC	CASSQDGAGYNEQFF